Sequencing of this TCR beta chain was carried out in a study of PD-L1 blockade in urothelial cancer. About the research overall: Between 0 and 3 chemotherapy regimens preceded treatment for each patient. Median T cell yield from blood was roughly 140,000.

Only in-frame clones appear in the TCRdb table, and some are missing; sequencing was by immunoSEQ multiplex PCR. The sample has 35,000 to 45,000 clones, approximately 90% seen once. V dropped 9 bases and J dropped 8; count of bases not matched to a gene: 9. The germline CDR1 and CDR2 sequences are LNHDA and SQIVND (reference sequence). There are 12 residues in the CDR3. The chain combines TRBV19 with TRBJ1-2, with TRBD1 identical over 7 bases. The sample consisted of PBMCs, taken around atezolizumab (anti-PD-L1) treatment. This clonotype was obtained from a man aged 65 to 79 with urothelial cancer. This CDR3 is CASQGQPKGYTF. CDR3 in DNA: TGTGCCAGCCAGGGACAGCCCAAAGGCTACACCTTC.